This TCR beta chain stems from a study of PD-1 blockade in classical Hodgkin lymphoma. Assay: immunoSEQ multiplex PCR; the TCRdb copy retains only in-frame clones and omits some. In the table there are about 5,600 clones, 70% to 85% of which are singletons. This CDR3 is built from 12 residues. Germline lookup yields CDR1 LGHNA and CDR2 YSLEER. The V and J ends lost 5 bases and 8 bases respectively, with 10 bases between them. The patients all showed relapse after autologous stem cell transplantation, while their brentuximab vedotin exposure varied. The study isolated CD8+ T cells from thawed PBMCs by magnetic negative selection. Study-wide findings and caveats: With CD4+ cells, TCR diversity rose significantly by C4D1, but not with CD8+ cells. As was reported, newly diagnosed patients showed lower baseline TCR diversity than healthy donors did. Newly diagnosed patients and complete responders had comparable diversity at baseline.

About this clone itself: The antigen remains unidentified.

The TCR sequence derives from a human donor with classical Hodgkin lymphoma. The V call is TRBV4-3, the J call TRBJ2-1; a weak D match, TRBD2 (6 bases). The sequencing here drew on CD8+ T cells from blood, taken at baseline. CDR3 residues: CASSWGVDEQFF. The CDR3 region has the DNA TGCGCCAGCAGCTGGGGGGTGGATGAGCAGTTCTTC.